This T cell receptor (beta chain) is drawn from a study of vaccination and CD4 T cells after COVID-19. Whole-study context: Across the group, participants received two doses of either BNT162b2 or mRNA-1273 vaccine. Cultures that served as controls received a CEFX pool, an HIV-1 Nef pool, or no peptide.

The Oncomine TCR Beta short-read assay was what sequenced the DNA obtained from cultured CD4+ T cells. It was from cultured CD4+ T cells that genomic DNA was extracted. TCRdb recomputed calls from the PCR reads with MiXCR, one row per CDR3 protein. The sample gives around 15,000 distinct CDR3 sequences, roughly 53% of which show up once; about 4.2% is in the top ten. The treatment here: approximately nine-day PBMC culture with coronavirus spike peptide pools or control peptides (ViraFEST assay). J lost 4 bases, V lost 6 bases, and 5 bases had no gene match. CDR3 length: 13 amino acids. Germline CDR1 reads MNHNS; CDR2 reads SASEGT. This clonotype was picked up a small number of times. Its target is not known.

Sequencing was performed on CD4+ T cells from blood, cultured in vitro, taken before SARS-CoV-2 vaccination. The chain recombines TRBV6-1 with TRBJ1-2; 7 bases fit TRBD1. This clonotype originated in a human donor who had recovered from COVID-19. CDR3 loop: CASSVQGLYGYTF. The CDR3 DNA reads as TGTGCCAGCAGCGTACAGGGGCTCTATGGCTACACCTTC.